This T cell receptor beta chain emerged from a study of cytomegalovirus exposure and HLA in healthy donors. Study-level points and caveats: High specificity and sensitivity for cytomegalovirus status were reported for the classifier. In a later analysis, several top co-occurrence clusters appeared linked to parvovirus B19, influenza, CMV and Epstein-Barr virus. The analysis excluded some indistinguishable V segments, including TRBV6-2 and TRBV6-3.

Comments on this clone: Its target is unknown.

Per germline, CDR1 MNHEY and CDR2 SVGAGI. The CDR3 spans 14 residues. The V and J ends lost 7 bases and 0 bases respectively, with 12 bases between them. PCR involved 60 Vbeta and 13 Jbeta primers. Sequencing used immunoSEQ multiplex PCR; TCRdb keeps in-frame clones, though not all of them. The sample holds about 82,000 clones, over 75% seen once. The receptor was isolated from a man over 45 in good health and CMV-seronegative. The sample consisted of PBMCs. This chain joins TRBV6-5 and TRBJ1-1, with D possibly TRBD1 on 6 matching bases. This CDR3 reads CASTYTGLNTEAFF. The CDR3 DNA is TGTGCCAGCACTTATACAGGGCTGAACACTGAAGCTTTCTTT.